This T cell receptor (beta chain) was captured by sequencing in a study of early stage breast cancer tumors. Whole-study findings and limits: Most shared enriched TCRB sequences were commonly generated ones.

Note on this clone: The antigen is unknown.

Assay: immunoSEQ multiplex PCR; the TCRdb copy retains only in-frame clones and omits some. This table has around 60,000 clones, over 60% appearing once. Sequenced sample: blood. This clonotype was obtained from a person aged 25 to 40 with breast cancer.

CDR3 region: CASSQRLNTEAFF. The CDR3 DNA is TGTGCCAGTAGTCAGCGGTTGAACACTGAAGCTTTCTTT. This chain joins TRBV19 and TRBJ1-1, with D uncertain. Germline values: CDR1 LNHDA, CDR2 SQIVND (reference sequence). The CDR3 loop spans 13 amino acids. V shed 5 bases and J shed 0 bases, with 7 bases lying between them.